A single T cell receptor beta chain is shown here with its context. The antigen this receptor binds is unknown. Per-nucleotide qualities are absent, and no much larger clonotype sits a single base away. The CDR3 spans 16 residues, from the cysteine through the phenylalanine. This entry keeps only the CDR3 DNA: 48 bases, framed from base 1. V sheds 3 bases and J sheds 1 base, leaving 14 bases between their ends. CDR1 and CDR2 are read off the germline V gene (reference sequence) as MNHEY and SMNVEV. Using the deep immunoSEQ assay, TCR CDR3 regions were amplified from genomic DNA by multiplex PCR. Extracted genomic DNA from each cell subset was spread evenly across all wells of several immunoSEQ 96-well plates, with each plate serving as a replicate. Each replicate PCR for sorted subsets received around 200 ng genomic DNA, equal to some 32,000 T cell genomes. Purified libraries were quantified with a Qubit 3.0 fluorometer, sized on a Bioanalyzer 2100, and re-quantified with the KAPA Library Quantification kit. Each immunoSEQ 96-well plate was sequenced on its own single-read 150-cycle Illumina NextSeq 550 flow cell. Processing in the source paper ran as follows. The immunoSEQ output contained only junctional sequences without quality scores, so filtering could not match that applied to full-length reads. Sequences were annotated with PyIR, a Python wrapper for IgBLAST v1.9, and V/J genes and CDR3 were assigned using IMGT germline references. Reads with weak V/J assignments (E-value above 1e-6), missing CDR3, stop codons, out-of-frame junctions, or ambiguous translated residues were removed. V3J clonotypes were defined as sequences sharing the same inferred V gene, J gene, and CDR3 amino acid sequence. To compute the percentage overlap between repertoires, the number of shared unique clonotypes was divided by the size of the smaller repertoire. Richness of each repertoire was evaluated using RTK rarefaction, the Chao1 estimator, and Recon v2.1 estimates of unobserved clonotypes. Generation probabilities were computed with OLGA for all TCRbeta clonotypes obtained by the gDNA method from several donors. This is the immuneACCESS table as TCRdb keeps it, with only in-frame sequences that have V and J called. A part of the clones is gone; compared with another copy, unresolved V genes explain less than half, and the rest is unexplained. That table supplies the V and J calls and clone size; D and trimming were determined from the DNA. The sample yields roughly 2.6 million clones; 90% to 95% were counted once. The biggest ten clones account for over 0.12% of the sample.

The data are from a study of shared clonotypes between healthy human individuals (dated by TCRdb to about 2020). Describing the broader study: The cohort comprised a couple of women and a few men aged 18 to 49 years. For each donor, CD4 naive and CD4 memory were each given three plates, CD8 naive was given two plates, and CD8 memory was given one plate. Blood TCR repertoires of several healthy adults were deeply sequenced to estimate repertoire size and the extent of clonotype sharing between individuals. Different laboratories and diverse techniques were used to prepare libraries and sequence TCR repertoires, to increase sequencing depth and limit assay-specific biases. Per donor, leukapheresis produced somewhere between about 0.94 and 9 billion PBMCs.

The donors were healthy, HIV-negative adults with no recently reported acute infections or vaccinations. Only Caucasian adults living in Nashville, Tennessee, USA were represented among the donors. Magnetic negative selection was used to enrich CD4+ T cells, after which naive cells were positively selected on CD45RA and the negative fraction became the memory subset. Blood was collected by leukapheresis, and PBMCs were isolated by Ficoll-Histopaque density gradient centrifugation and then cryopreserved in liquid nitrogen vapor phase. Purity and quantity of every magnetically sorted T cell population were checked by analytical flow cytometry. From each sorted fraction, genomic DNA was isolated and quantified by UV absorbance on a Nanodrop 2000c. The study at large found these results: Clonotypes shared by all four sorted-subset donors showed higher generation probabilities than non-shared clonotypes. Only blood was sampled, and tissue TCR repertoires likely differ from those in blood. Rarefaction of sorted-subset datasets indicated incomplete sequencing despite the large sequencing depth. Sharing across several donors was observed for roughly 5.4% of naive CD4, over 3% of naive CD8, about 2.3% of memory CD4, and roughly 0.4% of memory CD8 clonotypes. Estimated clonotype richness was generally larger for naive than for memory subsets. Pairwise subsampling led to the expectation that sequencing depth would affect the degree of clonotype sharing among donors. Because the study included a small number of donors, the genetic and exposure-history diversity represented was limited.

In this chain, TRBV27 is recombined with TRBJ2-3, with TRBD2 perhaps the D gene, on 5 matching bases. Sequencing was carried out using naive CD4+ T cells sorted from blood. The sample's cell subset or site label, in plain terms: CD45RA+ positively selected. This receptor was taken from a man younger than 35 in good health. CDR3 sequence: CASSFLIGKGTDTQYF. The DNA sequence reads TGTGCCAGCAGTTTTTTAATCGGGAAAGGCACAGATACGCAGTATTTT.